This T cell receptor (beta chain) was documented in a study of T cells expressing NK-cell markers. Whole-study findings and limits: These clonotypes additionally ranked first within the CD3+CD56-NKG2C+ fraction of a few donors. Roughly 1.0-8% of CD8+ T cells in 6 or 7 donors belonged to dominant NKG2C+ clonotypes.

A remark on this clonotype: What it binds is unknown.

TCRdb re-called the 5' RACE reads; every CDR3 protein appears as one record, without DNA. The sample's table shows hundreds of thousands of distinct CDR3 sequences. The CDR3 contains 15 residues. The sequenced sample consisted of blood T cells: a sorted CD56 or NKG2C T cell subset, CD4+ or CD8+ T cells, or bulk PBMC T cells (not recorded which). This rearrangement joins TRBV12-3 or TRBV12-4 to TRBJ2-3; no DNA is available, so the TRBD1 call from TCRdb remains unchecked. The receptor's source is a man aged 18-69 years in good health. This chain's CDR3 is CASSRTGGNTDTQYF.